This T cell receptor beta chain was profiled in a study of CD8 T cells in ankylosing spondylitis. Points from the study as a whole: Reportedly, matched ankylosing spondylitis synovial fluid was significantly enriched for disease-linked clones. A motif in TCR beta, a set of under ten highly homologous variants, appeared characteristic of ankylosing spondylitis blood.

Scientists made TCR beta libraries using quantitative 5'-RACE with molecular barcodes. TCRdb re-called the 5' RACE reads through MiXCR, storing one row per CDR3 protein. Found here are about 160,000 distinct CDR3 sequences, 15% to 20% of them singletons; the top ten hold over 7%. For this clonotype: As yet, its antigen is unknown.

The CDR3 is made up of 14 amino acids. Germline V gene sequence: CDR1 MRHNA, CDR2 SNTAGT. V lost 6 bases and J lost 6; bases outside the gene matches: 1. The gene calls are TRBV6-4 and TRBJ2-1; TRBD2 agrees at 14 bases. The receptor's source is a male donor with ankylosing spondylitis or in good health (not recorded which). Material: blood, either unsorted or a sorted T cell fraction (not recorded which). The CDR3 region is CASRTSGGGNEQFF. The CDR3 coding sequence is TGTGCCAGCAGGACTAGCGGGGGGGGCAATGAGCAGTTCTTC.